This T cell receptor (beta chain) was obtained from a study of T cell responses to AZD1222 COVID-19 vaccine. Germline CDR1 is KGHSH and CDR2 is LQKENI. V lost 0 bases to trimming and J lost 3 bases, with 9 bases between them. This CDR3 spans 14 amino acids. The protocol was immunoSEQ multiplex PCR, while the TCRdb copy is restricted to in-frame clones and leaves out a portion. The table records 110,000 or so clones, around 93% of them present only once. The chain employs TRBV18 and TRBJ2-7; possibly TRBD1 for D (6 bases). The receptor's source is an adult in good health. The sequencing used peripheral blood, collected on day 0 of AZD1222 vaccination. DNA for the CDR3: TGTGCCAGCTCACCACCCAGGGGTAGCTACGAGCAGTACTTC. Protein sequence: CASSPPRGSYEQYF.